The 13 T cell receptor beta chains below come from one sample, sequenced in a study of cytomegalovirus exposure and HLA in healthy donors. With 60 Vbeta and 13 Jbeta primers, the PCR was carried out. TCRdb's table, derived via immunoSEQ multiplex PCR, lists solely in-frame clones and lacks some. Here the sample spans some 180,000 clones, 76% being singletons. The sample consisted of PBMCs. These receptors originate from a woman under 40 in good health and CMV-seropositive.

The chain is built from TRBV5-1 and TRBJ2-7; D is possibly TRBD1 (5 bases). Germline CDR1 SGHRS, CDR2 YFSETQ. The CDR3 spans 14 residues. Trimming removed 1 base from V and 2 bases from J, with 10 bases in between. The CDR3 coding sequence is TGCGCCAGCAGCTTGAAGGGGTCCGCCTACGAGCAGTACTTC. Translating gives CASSLKGSAYEQYF.

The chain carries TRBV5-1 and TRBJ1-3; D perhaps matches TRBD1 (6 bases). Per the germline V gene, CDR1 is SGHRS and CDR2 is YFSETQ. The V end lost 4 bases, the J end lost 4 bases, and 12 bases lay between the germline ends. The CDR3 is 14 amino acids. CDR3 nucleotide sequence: TGCGCCAGCAGCCCGAGGACAGACGGAAACACCATATATTTT. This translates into CASSPRTDGNTIYF. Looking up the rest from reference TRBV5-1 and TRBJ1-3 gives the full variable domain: KAGVTQTPRYLIKTRGQQVTLSCSPISGHRSVSWYQQTPGQGLQFLFEYFSETQRNKGNFPGRFSGRQFSNSRSEMNVSTLELGDSALYLCASSPRTDGNTIYFGEGSWLTVV.

This CDR3 reads CASSLGTSGGDTQYF. For the CDR3, the DNA is TGTGCCAGCAGCTTAGGGACTAGCGGGGGAGATACGCAGTATTTT. V usage is TRBV7-2 and J usage is TRBJ2-3; the match to TRBD2 covers 13 bases. The germline gives CDR1 SGHTA, CDR2 FQGNSA. J lost 5 bases, V lost 1 base, and 0 bases had no gene match. This CDR3 comprises 15 residues.

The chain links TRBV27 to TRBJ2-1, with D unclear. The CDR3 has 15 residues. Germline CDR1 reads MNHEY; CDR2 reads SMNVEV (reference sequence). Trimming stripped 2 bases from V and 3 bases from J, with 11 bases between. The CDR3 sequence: CASSLGPTNYNEQFF. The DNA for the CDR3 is TGTGCCAGCAGTTTAGGTCCGACAAACTACAATGAGCAGTTCTTC.

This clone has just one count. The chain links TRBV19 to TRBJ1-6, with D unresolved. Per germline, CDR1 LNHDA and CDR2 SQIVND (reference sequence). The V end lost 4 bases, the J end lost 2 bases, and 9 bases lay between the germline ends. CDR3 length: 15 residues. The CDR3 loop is CASSKEKAYNSPLHF. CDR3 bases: TGTGCCAGTAGTAAGGAGAAGGCCTATAATTCACCCCTCCACTTT.

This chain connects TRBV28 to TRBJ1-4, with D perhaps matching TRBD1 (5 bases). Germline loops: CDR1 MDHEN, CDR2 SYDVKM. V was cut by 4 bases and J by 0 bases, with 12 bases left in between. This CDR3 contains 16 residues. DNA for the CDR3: TGTGCCAGCAGTTCTCCAGGGTCCGCAACTAATGAAAAACTGTTTTTT. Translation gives CASSSPGSATNEKLFF.

Here the CDR3 reads CASSSLSGANTGELFF. CDR3 sequence (DNA): TGTGCCAGCAGTTCCCTTTCGGGGGCGAACACCGGGGAGCTGTTTTTT. The rearrangement links TRBV11-3 to TRBJ2-2, with D perhaps TRBD2 (6 bases). Germline loops: CDR1 SGHNT, CDR2 YENEEA. V lost 6 bases, J lost 0 bases, and 14 bases lay in between. CDR3 length equals 16 residues. The whole variable domain, filled in from reference TRBV11-3 and TRBJ2-2, reads EAGVVQSPRYKIIEKKQPVAFWCNPISGHNTLYWYLQNLGQGPELLIRYENEEAVDDSQLPKDRFSAERLKGVDSTLKIQPAELGDSAVYLCASSSLSGANTGELFFGEGSRLTVL.

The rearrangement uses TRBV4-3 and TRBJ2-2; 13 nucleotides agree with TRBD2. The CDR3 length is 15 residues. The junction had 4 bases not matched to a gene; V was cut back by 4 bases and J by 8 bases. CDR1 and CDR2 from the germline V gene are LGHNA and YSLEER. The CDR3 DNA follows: TGCGCCAGCAGCCTGGGACTAGCGGGGAAGGGGGAGCTGTTTTTT. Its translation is CASSLGLAGKGELFF.

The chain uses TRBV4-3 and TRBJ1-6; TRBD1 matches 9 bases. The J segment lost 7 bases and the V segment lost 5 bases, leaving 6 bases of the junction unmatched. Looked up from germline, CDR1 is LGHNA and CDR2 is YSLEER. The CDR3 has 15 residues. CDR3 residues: CASSFRGQGNSPLHF. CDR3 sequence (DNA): TGCGCCAGCAGCTTTCGCGGACAGGGGAATTCACCCCTCCACTTT.

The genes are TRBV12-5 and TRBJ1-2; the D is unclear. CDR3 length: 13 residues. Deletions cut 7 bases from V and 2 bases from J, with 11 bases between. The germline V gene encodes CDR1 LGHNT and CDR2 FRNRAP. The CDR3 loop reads CASVAGRNYGYTF. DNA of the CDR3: TGTGCTAGTGTGGCAGGCCGAAACTATGGCTACACCTTC.

CDR3 sequence: CASSLGLAGTTTDTQYF. The CDR3 coding sequence is TGCGCCAGCAGCTTGGGACTAGCGGGGACCACCACAGATACGCAGTATTTT. V is TRBV5-1 and J is TRBJ2-3, with 11 nucleotides matching TRBD2. Looked up from germline, CDR1 is SGHRS and CDR2 is YFSETQ. J was trimmed by 2 bases and V by 0 bases; bases with no gene match: 5. The CDR3 extends over 17 amino acids.

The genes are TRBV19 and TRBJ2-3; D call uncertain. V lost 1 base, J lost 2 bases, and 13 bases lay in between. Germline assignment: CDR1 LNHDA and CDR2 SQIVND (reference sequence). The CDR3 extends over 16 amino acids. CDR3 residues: CASSIASRFDTDTQYF. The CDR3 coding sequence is TGTGCCAGTAGTATAGCGAGTAGATTCGACACAGATACGCAGTATTTT.

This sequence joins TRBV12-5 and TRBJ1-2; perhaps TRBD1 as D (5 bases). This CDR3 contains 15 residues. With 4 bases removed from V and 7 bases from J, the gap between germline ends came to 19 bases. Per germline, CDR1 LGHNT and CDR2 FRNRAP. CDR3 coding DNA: TGTGCTAGTGGTTGGACCGGGGGAGGGTTTTCTGGCTACACCTTC. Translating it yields CASGWTGGGFSGYTF.